The present TCR beta chain was sequenced within a study of shared clonotypes between healthy human individuals. Study background: Donor ages ranged 18 to 49 years: a couple of women, a few men.

With 3 bases removed from V and 6 bases from J, the gap between germline ends came to 13 bases. CDR3 length: 15 amino acids. Germline CDR1 is SGDLS and CDR2 is YYNGEE. Cells designated naive CD8 were CD45RO-negative and were positively selected for CCR7, with terminally differentiated effector memory CD45RA+ cells excluded. In the original analysis: Filtering differed since immunoSEQ provided only junctions, with no quality scores. Sequenced by immunoSEQ multiplex PCR; TCRdb stores in-frame clones only, minus some. The DNA was the basis for D and trimming; V, J and clone size are from that table. The sample records some 2.1 million clones, roughly 95% being singletons.

The chain couples TRBV9 to TRBJ1-6; a possible D gene is TRBD1 (6 bases). Sample: naive CD8+ T cells from PBMCs. The source is a man in his late teens or twenties in good health. Some clones in this sample may be carry-over from other donors' samples. CDR3 sequence reads: CASSATGTPNSPLHF. CDR3 nucleotide sequence: TGTGCCAGCAGCGCCACCGGGACACCTAATTCACCCCTCCACTTT.